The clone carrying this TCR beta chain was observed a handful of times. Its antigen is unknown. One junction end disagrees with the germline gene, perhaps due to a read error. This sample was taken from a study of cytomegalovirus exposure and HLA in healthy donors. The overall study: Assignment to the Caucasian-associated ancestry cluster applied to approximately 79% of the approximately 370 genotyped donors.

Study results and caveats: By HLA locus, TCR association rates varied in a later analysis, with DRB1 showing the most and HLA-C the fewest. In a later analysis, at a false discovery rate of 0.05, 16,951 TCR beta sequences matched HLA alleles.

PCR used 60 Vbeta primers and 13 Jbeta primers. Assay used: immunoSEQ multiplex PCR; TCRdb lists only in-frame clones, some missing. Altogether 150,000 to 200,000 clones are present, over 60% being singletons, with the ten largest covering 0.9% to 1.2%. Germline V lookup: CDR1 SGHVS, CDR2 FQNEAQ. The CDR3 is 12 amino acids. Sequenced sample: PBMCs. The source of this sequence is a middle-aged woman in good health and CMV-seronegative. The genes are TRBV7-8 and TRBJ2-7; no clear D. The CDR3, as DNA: TGTTCCAGCAGCTTAGCCGGCTACGAGCAGTACTTC. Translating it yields CSSSLAGYEQYF.